These 26 T cell receptor beta chains came from one sample sequenced in a study of T cell responses to AZD1222 COVID-19 vaccine. The method was immunoSEQ multiplex PCR; TCRdb's version includes in-frame clones alone and lacks a portion of them. The data show roughly 87,000 clones, with about nine tenths seen just once and more than 5% held by the top ten. Sample: peripheral blood, taken 28 days after the second AZD1222 dose. Receptor source: an adult who received the AZD1222 COVID-19 vaccine.

The gene calls are TRBV19 and TRBJ1-2; 9 bases agree with TRBD1. The V gene's germline CDR1 is LNHDA and CDR2 SQIVND (reference sequence). The CDR3 contains 16 residues. J lost 6 bases, V lost 5 bases, and 13 bases had no gene match. CDR3 nucleotide sequence: TGTGCCAGTAGTCTTTGGACAGGGGAGGGATCAAATGGCTACACCTTC. Its translation: CASSLWTGEGSNGYTF.

V is TRBV6-2 or TRBV6-3 and J is TRBJ1-6; D may be TRBD1 (5 bases). V was trimmed by 2 bases and J by 7 bases, leaving 15 bases between them. CDR3 length: 16 residues. The germline V gene has CDR1 MNHEY and CDR2 SVGEGT. The CDR3 nucleotides are TGTGCCAGCAGTTACCCTGACACAGGATGGAATTCACCCCTCCACTTT. Translating it yields CASSYPDTGWNSPLHF.

V gene TRBV12-3 or TRBV12-4 combines with J gene TRBJ1-5; no reliable D call. The CDR3 sequence is 13 residues long. V was shortened by 2 bases and J by 2 bases, with 4 bases between the two germline ends. CDR3 in DNA: TGTGCCAGCAGTTTAAGGGGCAATCAGCCCCAGCATTTT. Its protein product is CASSLRGNQPQHF.

The chain joins TRBV3-1 (or the pseudogene TRBV3-2) to TRBJ1-2, with D uncertain. The CDR3 sequence is 13 residues long. The ends were cut back, 5 bases at V and 1 base at J, with 8 bases in the middle. Germline CDR1 LGHDT, CDR2 YNNKEL (reference sequence). The DNA for the CDR3 is TGTGCCAGCAGCGTCCGGGGTAACTATGGCTACACCTTC. Its protein product is CASSVRGNYGYTF.

This clone was recorded only once. CDR3 nucleotides: TGTGCCAGCAGTACCCCTATAGACACTAACTATGGCTACACCTTC. It encodes CASSTPIDTNYGYTF. The rearrangement joins TRBV28 to TRBJ1-2; no clear D. Trimming took 5 bases from V and 0 from J, leaving 13 bases between them. The germline gives CDR1 MDHEN, CDR2 SYDVKM. This CDR3 is 15 amino acids long.

V is TRBV6-2 or TRBV6-3 and J is TRBJ1-5, with D perhaps TRBD1 (6 bases). This CDR3 is built from 13 residues. The germline V gene has CDR1 MNHEY and CDR2 SVGEGT. The V and J ends lost 5 bases and 6 bases respectively, with 11 bases between them. CDR3 residues: CASSGGLGQPQHF. The CDR3 coding sequence is TGTGCCAGCAGTGGGGGGCTTGGTCAGCCCCAGCATTTT.

The J gene is TRBJ1-4, the V gene TRBV14; D ambiguous. This CDR3 is built from 15 residues. Germline lookup yields CDR1 SGHDN and CDR2 FVKESK. Trimming pared 0 bases from V and 6 bases from J, leaving 11 bases between. The CDR3 loop reads CASSQEGKGYEKLFF. The CDR3 DNA reads TGTGCCAGCAGCCAAGAGGGGAAAGGGTATGAAAAACTGTTTTTT.

The CDR3 reads CASSKRASARQYF. The CDR3 nucleotides read TGTGCCAGCAGCAAACGGGCTAGCGCGAGGCAGTATTTT. The V gene is TRBV21-1, the J gene TRBJ2-3; the tabulated D call, TRBD2, remains unverified against the DNA. TRBV21-1 constitutes a pseudogene. The CDR3 has 13 residues.

The J gene is TRBJ1-4, the V gene TRBV7-9, with 8 positions matching TRBD1. Germline V CDR1 and CDR2: SEHNR, FQNEAQ (reference sequence). The CDR3 contains 15 residues. V lost 5 bases to trimming and J lost 7 bases; unmatched junction nucleotides: 9. The CDR3 nucleotides are TGTGCCAGCAGCCCCTCGGACAGGGAGGGTGAAAAACTGTTTTTT. Residues: CASSPSDREGEKLFF.

To note about this clone: A junction end diverges from the germline sequence, so it may reflect a read error. The chain links TRBV14 to TRBJ1-2, with TRBD1 matching over 10 bases. Germline CDR1 is SGHDN and CDR2 is FVKESK. The CDR3 contains 13 residues. The CDR3 loop reads CASRPDRGPSQAF. The CDR3 coding sequence is TGTGCCAGCAGACCAGACAGGGGGCCGTCACAAGCATTC.

The chain recombines TRBV9 with TRBJ2-6; D remains ambiguous. This CDR3 has 13 amino acids. Trimming left V 0 bases short and J 4 bases short, with 2 bases between. CDR1 and CDR2 (germline): SGDLS, YYNGEE. CDR3 protein: CASSVVGANVLTF. CDR3 DNA sequence: TGTGCCAGCAGCGTAGTGGGGGCCAACGTCCTGACTTTC.

This sequence joins TRBV19 and TRBJ2-4; TRBD1 aligns across 9 bases. Trimming at V came to 7 bases and at J to 15 bases, leaving 19 bases not matched to a gene. The CDR3 has 15 residues. From germline, CDR1 is LNHDA and CDR2 SQIVND (reference sequence). The CDR3 here is CASTRSGQGNFGAYF. The CDR3 DNA follows: TGTGCCAGTACTCGGAGTGGACAGGGGAATTTTGGGGCGTACTTC. Based on the CDR3 plus reference TRBV19 and TRBJ2-4, the full variable domain is DGGITQSPKYLFRKEGQNVTLSCEQNLNHDAMYWYRQDPGQGLRLIYYSQIVNDFQKGDIAEGYSVSREKKESFPLTVTSAQKNPTAFYLCASTRSGQGNFGAYFGAGTRLSVL.

The chain employs TRBV5-4 and TRBJ2-3; D may be TRBD2 (6 bases). The CDR3 is 14 residues long. The V end was cut by 2 bases, the J end by 1 base, with 8 bases between. Germline V lookup: CDR1 SGHNT, CDR2 YYREEE (reference sequence). Written as DNA, the CDR3 is TGTGCCAGCAGCTTTTGGGGGGGCACAGATACGCAGTATTTT. It is translated as CASSFWGGTDTQYF.

The V call is TRBV3-1 (or the pseudogene TRBV3-2), the J call TRBJ2-5, with 8 nucleotides matching TRBD1. Germline V gives CDR1 LGHDT, CDR2 YNNKEL (reference sequence). The CDR3 contains 18 residues. With V trimmed by 4 bases and J by 3 bases, 16 bases remained unmatched. Here the CDR3 reads CASSPAQFGQGAKETQYF. CDR3 in DNA: TGTGCCAGCAGCCCCGCCCAGTTCGGGCAGGGGGCCAAAGAGACCCAGTACTTC.

V and J are TRBV3-1 (or the pseudogene TRBV3-2) and TRBJ1-2; D is unresolved. With 1 base removed from V and 4 bases from J, the gap between germline ends came to 7 bases. This CDR3 has 13 residues. The germline gives CDR1 LGHDT, CDR2 YNNKEL (reference sequence). The CDR3 DNA sequence: TGTGCCAGCAGCCAAGGATCCAGCTATGGCTACACCTTC. Translation gives CASSQGSSYGYTF.

The genes are TRBV15 and TRBJ2-3, with 14 bases identical to TRBD2. Germline V gene data show CDR1 as LNHNV and CDR2 as YYDKDF (reference sequence). This CDR3 region has 16 residues. Trimming cost V 3 bases and J 6 bases; bases outside gene matches: 5. CDR3 DNA: TGTGCCACCAGCAGGACTAGCGGGGGGGCTTGGGATACGCAGTATTTT. It codes for CATSRTSGGAWDTQYF.

The chain uses TRBV18 and TRBJ1-1; D possibly corresponds to TRBD1 (5 bases). Trimming left V 3 bases short and J 5 bases short, with 10 bases between. The CDR3 is 13 residues long. Germline lookup yields CDR1 KGHSH and CDR2 LQKENI. CDR3 residues: CASSPGHLTEAFF. CDR3 DNA: TGTGCCAGCTCACCCGGACATCTGACTGAAGCTTTCTTT.

This clone was seen a single time. The J gene is TRBJ1-1, the V gene TRBV9; D possibly corresponds to TRBD1 (5 bases). Trimming took off 4 bases at V and 6 bases at J, with 10 bases between the two ends. This CDR3 region has 12 residues. Germline V lookup: CDR1 SGDLS, CDR2 YYNGEE. CDR3 in amino acids: CASSSGRAEAFF. CDR3 nucleotide sequence: TGTGCCAGCAGCTCGGGACGGGCTGAAGCTTTCTTT.

V usage is TRBV12-3 or TRBV12-4 and J usage is TRBJ1-1, with D unclear. V gave up 2 bases and J gave up 1 base, with 5 bases separating them. The CDR3 length is 13 residues. CDR3 sequence (DNA): TGTGCCAGCAGTTTATCCCCGAACACTGAAGCTTTCTTT. As protein: CASSLSPNTEAFF.

V is TRBV30 and J is TRBJ1-2; 7 nucleotides align to TRBD1. V trimming: 2 bases; J trimming: 4 bases; junction bases outside the gene matches: 4. Looked up from germline, CDR1 is GTSNPN and CDR2 is SVGIG (reference sequence). The CDR3 totals 13 residues. The CDR3 DNA reads TGTGCCTGGAGTTACGGGACAGTCTATGGCTACACCTTC. Translated: CAWSYGTVYGYTF.

A note on this clone: Germline is not matched at one junction end, which may reflect a read error. The chain combines TRBV19 with TRBJ1-3; no firm D call. The CDR3 extends over 13 amino acids. Germline V CDR1 and CDR2: LNHDA, SQIVND (reference sequence). CDR3 DNA: TGTGCCAGTCGTATTATTCCCCAAGGATCCATATATTTT. This gives the protein CASRIIPQGSIYF.

The chain employs TRBV6-6 and TRBJ2-7; tentative D call: TRBD2 (6 bases). Per the germline V gene, CDR1 is MNHNY and CDR2 is SVGAGI (reference sequence). V lost 5 bases to trimming and J lost 7 bases, with 12 bases between them. The CDR3 contains 12 residues. CDR3 in amino acids: CASSLRDWEQYF. In nucleotides, the CDR3 is TGTGCCAGCAGTCTAAGGGACTGGGAGCAGTACTTC.

This chain joins TRBV7-8 and TRBJ1-4; D might be TRBD1 (5 bases). Germline V gives CDR1 SGHVS, CDR2 FQNEAQ. The CDR3 sequence is 14 residues long. The V and J ends lost 4 bases and 2 bases respectively, with 8 bases between them. Written as DNA, the CDR3 is TGTGCCAGCAGCTCCGGGACTACTAATGAAAAACTGTTTTTT. It encodes CASSSGTTNEKLFF.

The chain joins TRBV4-1 to TRBJ1-2; 7 bases agree with TRBD1. CDR1 and CDR2 from the germline V gene are MGHRA and YSYEKL. CDR3 size: 15 residues. V trimming: 4 bases; J trimming: 0 bases; junction bases outside the gene matches: 5. This CDR3 is CASSPPDRANYGYTF. CDR3 nucleotide sequence: TGCGCCAGCAGCCCACCCGACAGGGCTAACTATGGCTACACCTTC.

The rearrangement uses TRBV3-1 (or the pseudogene TRBV3-2) and TRBJ2-5, with D possibly being TRBD2 (5 bases). The CDR3 is 13 residues long. Trimming took off 5 bases at V and 4 bases at J, with 11 bases between the two ends. Germline-derived CDR1 and CDR2 are LGHDT and YNNKEL (reference sequence). The CDR3 bases are TGTGCCAGCAGCGGACTGGGCGTAGAGACCCAGTACTTC. This codes for CASSGLGVETQYF.

This clone appeared a single time. The chain is built from TRBV27 and TRBJ2-7; D not certain. This CDR3 is 15 amino acids long. Germline V gene lookup returns CDR1 MNHEY and CDR2 SMNVEV (reference sequence). Deletions cut 4 bases from V and 2 bases from J, with 15 bases between. The CDR3 here is CASSSRHAFAYEQYF. For the CDR3, the DNA is TGTGCCAGCAGTTCTAGACACGCTTTCGCCTACGAGCAGTACTTC.